The 26 T cell receptor beta chains below come from one sample, sequenced in a study of shared clonotypes between healthy human individuals. The table came from immunoSEQ multiplex PCR; TCRdb's copy has only in-frame clones and leaves some out. The sample includes roughly 1,000,000 clones, about 80% of them seen just once. The sequencing input was memory CD4+ T cells from PBMCs. Described subset: CD45RA-negative fraction. The receptor set was obtained from a man between 18 and 35 years old in good health. Some clones in this sample may be carry-over from other donors' samples.

This clone appeared a single time. The chain links TRBV29-1 to TRBJ1-1; TRBD1 is a possible D gene (6 bases). V was pared by 4 bases and J by 0 bases, with 12 bases between. The germline CDR1 and CDR2 sequences are SQVTM and ANQGSEA. The CDR3 length is 14 residues. CDR3 sequence reads: CSVGRGGMNTEAFF. The CDR3 DNA reads TGCAGCGTTGGGAGGGGGGGAATGAACACTGAAGCTTTCTTT.

The chain recombines TRBV10-1 with TRBJ1-2; D not resolved. The CDR3 extends over 8 amino acids. CDR1 and CDR2 from the germline V gene are WNHNN and SYGVQD (reference sequence). Trimming took off 4 bases at V and 11 bases at J, with 2 bases between the two ends. CDR3 nucleotide sequence: TGCGCCAGCAGTGTGTACACCTTC. Translated: CASSVYTF.

Details on this clone: The identical CDR3 is also encoded by other nucleotide sequences in the sample. The V and J genes are TRBV6-6 and TRBJ2-7; 9 bases align to TRBD2. The CDR3 is 15 amino acids. Trimming removed 0 bases from V and 4 bases from J; junction bases left unmatched: 4. The germline gives CDR1 MNHNY, CDR2 SVGAGI (reference sequence). The CDR3 bases are TGTGCCAGCAGTTACTCCCTAGCGGGGTCGTACGAGCAGTACTTC. Its translation: CASSYSLAGSYEQYF.

The CDR3 nucleotides are TGTGCCAGCAGTGACTACGGAGGGGAGCAGTTCTTC. Amino acid sequence: CASSDYGGEQFF. The genes are TRBV6-1 and TRBJ2-1, with D perhaps TRBD2 (6 bases). CDR1 is MNHNS and CDR2 is SASEGT in the germline V gene. V was pared by 3 bases and J by 10 bases, with 10 bases between. This CDR3 contains 12 residues.

This clone was picked up one time. The chain employs TRBV19 and TRBJ1-4; TRBD1 aligns across 10 bases. The CDR3 consists of 15 residues. The junction had 4 bases not matched to a gene; V was cut back by 3 bases and J by 6 bases. The germline V gene has CDR1 LNHDA and CDR2 SQIVND (reference sequence). The CDR3 sequence: CASSMAGTGDEKLFF. For the CDR3, the DNA is TGTGCCAGTAGTATGGCCGGGACAGGGGATGAAAAACTGTTTTTT.

For this clone: Other nucleotide sequences in the sample specify the same CDR3. The chain couples TRBV6-1 to TRBJ1-1; a possible D gene is TRBD1 (5 bases). Germline values: CDR1 MNHNS, CDR2 SASEGT. The V and J ends lost 0 bases and 0 bases respectively, with 8 bases between them. The CDR3 spans 15 residues. CDR3 DNA: TGTGCCAGCAGTGAAGCCGCAGGGCTGAACACTGAAGCTTTCTTT. Its protein is CASSEAAGLNTEAFF.

A few counts support this clone. The chain combines TRBV2 with TRBJ1-2, with D unclear. Germline CDR1 is SNHLY and CDR2 is FYNNEI. This CDR3 is 13 amino acids long. Trimming removed 9 bases at V and 6 bases at J, with 17 bases between. This CDR3 is CARSDVALHGYTF. CDR3 in DNA: TGTGCCAGATCTGACGTGGCCTTGCATGGCTACACCTTC.

This sequence joins TRBV7-2 and TRBJ2-5, with D possibly TRBD2 on 5 matching bases. With 3 bases removed from V and 2 bases from J, the gap between germline ends came to 10 bases. Germline CDR1 reads SGHTA; CDR2 reads FQGNSA. The CDR3 runs to 14 residues. Written as DNA, the CDR3 is TGTGCCAGCAGCTTCCCGGGAAGACAAGAGACCCAGTACTTC. It encodes CASSFPGRQETQYF.

Remarks on this clone: A read error is possible here, since a much larger clone lies one base away. Other DNA sequences in this specimen translate into the identical CDR3. This chain connects TRBV6-1 to TRBJ2-7; D not resolved. Germline loops: CDR1 MNHNS, CDR2 SASEGT. This CDR3 has 12 amino acids. V was cut by 1 base and J by 4 bases, with 5 bases left in between. The CDR3 here is CASSEGGYEQYF. CDR3 sequence (DNA): TGTGCCAGCAGTGAAGGAGGATACGAGCAGTACTTC.

This chain connects TRBV7-3 to TRBJ2-1, with 7 bases fitting TRBD1. The CDR3 has 14 amino acids. After removal of 1 base from V and 8 bases from J, the junction contained 5 bases not matched to a gene. Germline V gene lookup returns CDR1 SGHTA and CDR2 FQGTGA. CDR3 protein: CASSLMATGDEQFF. The CDR3 region has the DNA TGTGCCAGCAGCTTAATGGCCACAGGGGATGAGCAGTTCTTC.

This chain uses TRBV5-4 with TRBJ1-1; a weak D match, TRBD1 (6 bases). CDR3 length equals 14 residues. Germline V lookup: CDR1 SGHNT, CDR2 YYREEE (reference sequence). The germline V and J ends were trimmed by 4 bases and 4 bases, with 14 bases remaining between them. This CDR3 is CASSPGEFGTEAFF. The CDR3 DNA reads TGTGCCAGCAGCCCAGGGGAATTTGGCACTGAAGCTTTCTTT.

The sample holds one count of this clone. V usage is TRBV11-2 and J usage is TRBJ2-5; D is unclear. Germline V gene data show CDR1 as SGHAT and CDR2 as FQNNGV. CDR3 size: 14 residues. Trimming shortened V by 5 bases and J by 5 bases, and 15 bases separated the two germline ends. The CDR3 DNA reads TGTGCCAGCAGCCTACAGCGAGCCGGGGAGACCCAGTACTTC. It translates to CASSLQRAGETQYF.

This chain joins TRBV29-1 and TRBJ2-2, with D unresolved. V lost 3 bases and J lost 6, with 17 bases in between. Germline assignment: CDR1 SQVTM and CDR2 ANQGSEA. The CDR3 loop spans 15 amino acids. For the CDR3, the DNA is TGCAGCGTTGAGTCTTCCAGTGGGTCCCCCGGGGAGCTGTTTTTT. Translating it yields CSVESSSGSPGELFF.

About this clone itself: This same CDR3 is encoded by further DNA sequences in the sample. The chain combines TRBV6-5 with TRBJ2-5; D not resolved. Germline V gene data show CDR1 as MNHEY and CDR2 as SVGAGI. The CDR3 runs to 12 residues. The V end lost 0 bases, the J end lost 5 bases, and 4 bases lay between the germline ends. CDR3 residues: CASSYSRETQYF. CDR3 bases: TGTGCCAGCAGTTACTCGAGGGAGACCCAGTACTTC.

The chain links TRBV4-1 to TRBJ2-3; 8 nucleotides agree with TRBD2. The CDR3 is 13 residues long. Germline V lookup: CDR1 MGHRA, CDR2 YSYEKL. Trimming at V came to 3 bases and at J to 4 bases, leaving 0 bases not matched to a gene. The DNA for the CDR3 is TGCGCCAGCAGCCAGGGACTAGCAGATACGCAGTATTTT. This encodes CASSQGLADTQYF.

This rearrangement joins TRBV7-9 to TRBJ1-1; TRBD1 matches 8 bases. The CDR3 consists of 14 residues. Trimming removed 2 bases from V and 4 bases from J; junction bases left unmatched: 3. Germline V lookup: CDR1 SEHNR, CDR2 FQNEAQ (reference sequence). The chain's CDR3 is CASSLLQGATEAFF. CDR3 nucleotide sequence: TGTGCCAGCAGCTTACTGCAGGGGGCCACTGAAGCTTTCTTT.

The sample holds one count of this clone. The chain uses TRBV4-1 and TRBJ1-5; the D gene is possibly TRBD1 (6 bases). Trimming took off 4 bases at V and 2 bases at J, with 18 bases between the two ends. The germline CDR1 and CDR2 sequences are MGHRA and YSYEKL. This CDR3 is built from 17 residues. In DNA form, the CDR3 reads TGCGCCAGCAGCCTGCTACCTACAGGGTTTGGCAATCAGCCCCAGCATTTT. It is translated as CASSLLPTGFGNQPQHF.

This chain links TRBV4-1 with TRBJ2-1, with TRBD2 matching 9 bases. This CDR3 comprises 19 residues. Germline-derived CDR1 and CDR2 are MGHRA and YSYEKL. The V and J ends lost 1 base and 4 bases, in that order; junction bases with no gene match: 14. The DNA for the CDR3 is TGCGCCAGCAGCCAAGGGGATAGCGGGAGTATCGGGTCTTACAATGAGCAGTTCTTC. It encodes CASSQGDSGSIGSYNEQFF.

There are a few counts of this clone. The chain is built from TRBV9 and TRBJ2-6; 7 positions agree with TRBD2. V dropped 6 bases and J dropped 0; count of bases not matched to a gene: 9. CDR1 and CDR2 (germline): SGDLS, YYNGEE. The CDR3 is made up of 17 amino acids. The CDR3 DNA reads as TGTGCCAGCACGGCTAGCGGAAAATACTCTGGGGCCAACGTCCTGACTTTC. It codes for CASTASGKYSGANVLTF. The variable domain in full, completed from reference TRBV9 and TRBJ2-6, reads DSGVTQTPKHLITATGQRVTLRCSPRSGDLSVYWYQQSLDQGLQFLIQYYNGEERAKGNILERFSAQQFPDLHSELNLSSLELGDSALYFCASTASGKYSGANVLTFGAGSRLTVL.

This clone was seen many times. Additional DNA sequences in this sample encode the identical CDR3. The rearrangement joins TRBV29-1 to TRBJ2-3; D unresolved. Germline lookup yields CDR1 SQVTM and CDR2 ANQGSEA. V was clipped by 6 bases and J by 2 bases, with 12 bases between them. The CDR3 has 13 amino acids. CDR3 in amino acids: CSVIDGVTDTQYF. In DNA form, the CDR3 reads TGCAGCGTGATAGACGGAGTCACAGATACGCAGTATTTT.

CDR3 loop: CATKMSGSLYNEQFF. The CDR3, as DNA: TGTGCCACCAAGATGAGCGGGAGTTTGTACAATGAGCAGTTCTTC. The V call is TRBV15, the J call TRBJ2-1, with 8 bases that match TRBD2. Germline trimming cut 7 bases from V and 4 bases from J; bases unmatched to any gene: 9. The CDR3 length is 15 residues. Germline values: CDR1 LNHNV, CDR2 YYDKDF (reference sequence).

For this clone: A much larger clone differs from this one at a single base, so this may be a read error. Other DNA sequences in the same sample also yield this CDR3. J is TRBJ2-7 and V is TRBV5-6; a possible D gene is TRBD2 (5 bases). The germline V gene has CDR1 SGHDT and CDR2 YYEEEE. CDR3 length equals 15 residues. The CDR3 spells CASSRSGSRQYEQYF. The CDR3 nucleotides are TGCGCCAGCAGCAGGTCGGGGAGTAGGCAATACGAGCAGTACTTC.

CDR3 nucleotide sequence: TGTGCCAGTAGTGGGCCCGGCGATACGCAGTATTTT. Translated, it gives CASSGPGDTQYF. This chain uses TRBV19 with TRBJ2-3; D is unresolved. The V gene's germline CDR1 is LNHDA and CDR2 SQIVND (reference sequence). V lost 5 bases to trimming and J lost 6 bases, with 9 bases between them. The CDR3 is 12 residues long. The full variable domain, its missing parts supplied by reference TRBV19 and TRBJ2-3, is DGGITQSPKYLFRKEGQNVTLSCEQNLNHDAMYWYRQDPGQGLRLIYYSQIVNDFQKGDIAEGYSVSREKKESFPLTVTSAQKNPTAFYLCASSGPGDTQYFGPGTRLTVL.

The chain couples TRBV4-2 to TRBJ2-7, with D perhaps TRBD2 (5 bases). From germline, CDR1 is LGHNA and CDR2 YNFKEQ. The CDR3 is made up of 14 amino acids. V gave up 5 bases and J gave up 6 bases, with 17 bases separating them. The CDR3 DNA reads as TGTGCCAGCAGCGAACCTGGGAGCCCCCCCGAGCAGTACTTC. The encoded protein is CASSEPGSPPEQYF.

V gene TRBV12-5 combines with J gene TRBJ2-1, with 9 positions matching TRBD1. This CDR3 is built from 15 residues. The junction had 6 bases not matched to a gene; V was cut back by 5 bases and J by 4 bases. CDR1 LGHNT and CDR2 FRNRAP come from the germline V gene. The DNA of the CDR3 is TGTGCTAGTGGTGCCGGGACAGGGAATTACAATGAGCAGTTCTTC. It is translated as CASGAGTGNYNEQFF.

The chain is built from TRBV5-1 and TRBJ1-2; tentative D call: TRBD1 (5 bases). V was trimmed by 4 bases and J by 3 bases, leaving 16 bases between them. Germline V gene data show CDR1 as SGHRS and CDR2 as YFSETQ. There are 15 residues in the CDR3. In DNA, the CDR3 is TGCGCCAGCAGCCCGATCGGGGGAAGAGACTATGGCTACACCTTC. It encodes CASSPIGGRDYGYTF. Using reference TRBV5-1 and TRBJ1-2 for the parts outside the CDR3, the full variable domain is KAGVTQTPRYLIKTRGQQVTLSCSPISGHRSVSWYQQTPGQGLQFLFEYFSETQRNKGNFPGRFSGRQFSNSRSEMNVSTLELGDSALYLCASSPIGGRDYGYTFGSGTRLTVV.